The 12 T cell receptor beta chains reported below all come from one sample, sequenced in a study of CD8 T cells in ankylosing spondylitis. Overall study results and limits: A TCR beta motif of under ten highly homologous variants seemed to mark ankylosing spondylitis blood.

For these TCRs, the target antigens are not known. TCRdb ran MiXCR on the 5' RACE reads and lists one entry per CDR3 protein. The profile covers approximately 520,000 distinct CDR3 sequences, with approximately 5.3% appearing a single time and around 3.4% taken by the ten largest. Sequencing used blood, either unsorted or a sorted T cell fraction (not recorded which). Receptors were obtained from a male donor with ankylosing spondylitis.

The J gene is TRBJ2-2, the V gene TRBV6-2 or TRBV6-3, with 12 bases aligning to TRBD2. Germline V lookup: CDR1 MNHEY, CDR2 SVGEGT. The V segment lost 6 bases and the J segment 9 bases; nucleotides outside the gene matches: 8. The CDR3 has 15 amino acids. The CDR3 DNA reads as TGTGCCAGCAGGAACCTAGCGGGGGGGCCGAGGGAGCTGTTTTTT. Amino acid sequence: CASRNLAGGPRELFF.

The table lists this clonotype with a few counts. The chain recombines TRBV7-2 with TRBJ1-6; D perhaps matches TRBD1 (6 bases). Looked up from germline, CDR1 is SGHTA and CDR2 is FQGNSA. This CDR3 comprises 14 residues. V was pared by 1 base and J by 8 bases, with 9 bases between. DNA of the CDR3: TGTGCCAGCAGCTTAGAACAGGGATATTCACCCCTCCACTTT. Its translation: CASSLEQGYSPLHF.

This CDR3 reads CASSVDGRNTEAFF. CDR3 DNA: TGTGCCAGCAGCGTCGACGGTAGGAACACTGAAGCTTTCTTT. The chain is built from TRBV12-3 or TRBV12-4 and TRBJ1-1; D gene uncertain. CDR3 length: 14 residues. Trimming stripped 6 bases from V and 1 base from J, with 12 bases between.

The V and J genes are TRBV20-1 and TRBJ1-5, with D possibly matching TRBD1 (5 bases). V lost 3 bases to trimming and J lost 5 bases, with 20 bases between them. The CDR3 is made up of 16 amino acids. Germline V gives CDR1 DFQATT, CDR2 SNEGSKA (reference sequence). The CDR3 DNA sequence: TGCAGTGCTAGCCCCACAGGTGCCAGGAGAGATCAGCCCCAGCATTTT. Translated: CSASPTGARRDQPQHF.

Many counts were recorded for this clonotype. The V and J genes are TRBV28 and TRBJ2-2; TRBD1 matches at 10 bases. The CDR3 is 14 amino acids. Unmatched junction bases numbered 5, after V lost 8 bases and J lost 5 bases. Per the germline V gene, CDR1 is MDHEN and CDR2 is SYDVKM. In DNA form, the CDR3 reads TGTGCCAGCGTAGACAGGGGGCATACCGGGGAGCTGTTTTTT. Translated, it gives CASVDRGHTGELFF.

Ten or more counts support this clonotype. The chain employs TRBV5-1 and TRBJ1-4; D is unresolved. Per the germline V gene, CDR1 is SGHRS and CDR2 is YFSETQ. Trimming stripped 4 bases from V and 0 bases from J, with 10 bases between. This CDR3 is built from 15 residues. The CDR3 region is CASSPESATNEKLFF. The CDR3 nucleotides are TGCGCCAGCAGCCCTGAGAGTGCAACTAATGAAAAACTGTTTTTT. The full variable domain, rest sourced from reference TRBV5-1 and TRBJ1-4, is KAGVTQTPRYLIKTRGQQVTLSCSPISGHRSVSWYQQTPGQGLQFLFEYFSETQRNKGNFPGRFSGRQFSNSRSEMNVSTLELGDSALYLCASSPESATNEKLFFGSGTQLSVL.

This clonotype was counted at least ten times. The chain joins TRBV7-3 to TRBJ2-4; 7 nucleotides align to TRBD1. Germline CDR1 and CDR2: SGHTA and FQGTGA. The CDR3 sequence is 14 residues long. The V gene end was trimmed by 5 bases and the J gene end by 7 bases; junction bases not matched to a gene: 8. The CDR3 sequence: CASSLNTGQNIQYF. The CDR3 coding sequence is TGTGCCAGCAGCCTAAATACGGGACAGAACATTCAGTACTTC.

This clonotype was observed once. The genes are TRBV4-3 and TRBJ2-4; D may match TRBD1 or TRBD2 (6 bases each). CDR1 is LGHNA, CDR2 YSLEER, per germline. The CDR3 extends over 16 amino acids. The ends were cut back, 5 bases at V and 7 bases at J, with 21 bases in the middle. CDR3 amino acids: CASSSSIGGRRNIQYF. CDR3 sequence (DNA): TGCGCCAGCAGCTCCTCGATTGGGGGGCGCAGGAACATTCAGTACTTC.

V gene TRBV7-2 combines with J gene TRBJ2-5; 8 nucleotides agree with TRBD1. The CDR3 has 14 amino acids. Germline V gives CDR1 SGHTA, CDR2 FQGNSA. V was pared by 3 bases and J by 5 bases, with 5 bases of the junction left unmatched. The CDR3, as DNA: TGTGCCAGCAGCTTGGACAGGGACGTTGAGACCCAGTACTTC. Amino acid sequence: CASSLDRDVETQYF.

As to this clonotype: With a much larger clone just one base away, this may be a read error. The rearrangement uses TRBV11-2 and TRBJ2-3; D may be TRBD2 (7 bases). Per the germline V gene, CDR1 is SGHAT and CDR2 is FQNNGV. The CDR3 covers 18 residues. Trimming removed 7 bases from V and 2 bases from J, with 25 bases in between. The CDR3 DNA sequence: TGTGCCAGCACCCGAAAGAAACGGGGGGCGGTGGTCACAGATACGCAGTATTTT. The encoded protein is CASTRKKRGAVVTDTQYF. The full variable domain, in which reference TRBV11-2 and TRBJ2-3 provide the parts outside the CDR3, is EAGVAQSPRYKIIEKRQSVAFWCNPISGHATLYWYQQILGQGPKLLIQFQNNGVVDDSQLPKDRFSAERLKGVDSTLKIQPAKLEDSAVYLCASTRKKRGAVVTDTQYFGPGTRLTVL.

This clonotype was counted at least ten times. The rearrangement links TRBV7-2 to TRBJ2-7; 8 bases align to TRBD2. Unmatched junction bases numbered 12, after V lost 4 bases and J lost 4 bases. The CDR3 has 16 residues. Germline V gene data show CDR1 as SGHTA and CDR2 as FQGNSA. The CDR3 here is CASSYMAGTSWYEQYF. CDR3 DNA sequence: TGTGCCAGCAGCTATATGGCCGGGACTAGTTGGTACGAGCAGTACTTC.

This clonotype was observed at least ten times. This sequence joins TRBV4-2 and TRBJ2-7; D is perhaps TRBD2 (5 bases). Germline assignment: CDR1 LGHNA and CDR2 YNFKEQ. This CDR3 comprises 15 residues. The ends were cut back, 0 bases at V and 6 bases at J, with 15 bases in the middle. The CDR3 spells CASSQDWRVDSEQYF. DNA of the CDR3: TGTGCCAGCAGCCAAGACTGGCGGGTGGATTCCGAGCAGTACTTC.